This TCR beta chain was retrieved from a study of blood T cell repertoires in COVID-19. Study details: The United States, Italy and Spain were the sources of the acute and convalescent COVID-19 samples. T cells, B-cell-depleted T cells, or PBMCs supplied cDNA or gDNA.

Study processing details: Researchers report that nucleated cell counts were estimated from reference gene primer amplification. Sequencing used immunoSEQ multiplex PCR; TCRdb keeps in-frame clones, though not all of them. V and J calls and clone size come straight from that table; D and trimming were deduced from the DNA. The profile shows 200,000 to 250,000 clones, more than 75% of them singletons. The germline gives CDR1 SGHRS, CDR2 YFSETQ. This CDR3 contains 15 residues. Trimming took 4 bases from V and 5 from J, leaving 18 bases between them. Sequencing was performed on peripheral blood. This sequence joins TRBV5-1 and TRBJ1-2, with D hard to call. The source is a man aged 45-60 years with acute or convalescent COVID-19. In DNA form, the CDR3 reads TGCGCCAGCAGCCTGGGATCCGCCGCTAGTTATGGCTACACCTTC. Encoded protein: CASSLGSAASYGYTF.